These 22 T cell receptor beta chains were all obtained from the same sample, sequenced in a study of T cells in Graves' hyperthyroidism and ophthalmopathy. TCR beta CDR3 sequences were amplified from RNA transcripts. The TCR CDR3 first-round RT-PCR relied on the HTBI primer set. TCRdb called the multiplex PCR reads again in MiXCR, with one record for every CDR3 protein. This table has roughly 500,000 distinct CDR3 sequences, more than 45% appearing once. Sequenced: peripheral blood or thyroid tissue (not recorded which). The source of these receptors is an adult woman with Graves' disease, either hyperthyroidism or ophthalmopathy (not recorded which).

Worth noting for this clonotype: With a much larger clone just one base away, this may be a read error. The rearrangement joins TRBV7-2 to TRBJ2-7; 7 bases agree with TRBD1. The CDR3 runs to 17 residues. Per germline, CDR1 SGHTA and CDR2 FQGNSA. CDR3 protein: CASSQRDPEAGGYEQYF. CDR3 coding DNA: TGCGCCAGCAGCCAACGGGACCCTGAGGCAGGGGGCTACGAGCAGTACTTC.

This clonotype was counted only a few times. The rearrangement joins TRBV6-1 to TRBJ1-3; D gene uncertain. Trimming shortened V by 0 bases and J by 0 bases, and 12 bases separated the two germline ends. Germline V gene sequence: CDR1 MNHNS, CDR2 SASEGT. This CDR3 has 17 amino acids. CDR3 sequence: CASSEASTVSSGNTIYF. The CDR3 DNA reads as TGTGCCAGCAGTGAAGCCTCGACTGTAAGCTCTGGAAACACCATATATTTT.

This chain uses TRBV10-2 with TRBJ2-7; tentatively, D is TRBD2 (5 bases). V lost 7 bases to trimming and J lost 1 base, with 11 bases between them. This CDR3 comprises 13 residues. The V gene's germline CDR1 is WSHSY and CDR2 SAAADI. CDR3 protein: CASNEGASYEQYF. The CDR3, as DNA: TGCGCCAGCAACGAGGGAGCATCCTACGAGCAGTACTTC.

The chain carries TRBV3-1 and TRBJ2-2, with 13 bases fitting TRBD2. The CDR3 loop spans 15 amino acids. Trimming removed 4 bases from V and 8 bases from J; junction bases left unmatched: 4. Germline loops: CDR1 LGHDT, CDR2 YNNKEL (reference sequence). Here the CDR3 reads CASSPVGLAGGELFF. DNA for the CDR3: TGTGCCAGCAGCCCGGTGGGACTAGCGGGAGGGGAGCTGTTTTTT. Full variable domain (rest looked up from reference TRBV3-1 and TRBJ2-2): DTAVSQTPKYLVTQMGNDKSIKCEQNLGHDTMYWYKQDSKKFLKIMFSYNNKELIINETVPNRFSPKSPDKAHLNLHINSLELGDSAVYFCASSPVGLAGGELFFGEGSRLTVL.

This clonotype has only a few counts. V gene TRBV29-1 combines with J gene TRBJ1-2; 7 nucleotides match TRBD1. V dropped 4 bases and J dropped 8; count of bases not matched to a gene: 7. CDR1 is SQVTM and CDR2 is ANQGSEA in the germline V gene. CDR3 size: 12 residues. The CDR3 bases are TGCAGCGTTGCACAGGGGAGAAGAGGCTACACCTTC. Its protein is CSVAQGRRGYTF.

Here the CDR3 reads CASEIRGAYEQYF. The CDR3 coding sequence is TGTGCCAGCGAAATCCGAGGGGCCTACGAGCAGTACTTC. V gene TRBV7-9 combines with J gene TRBJ2-7; D is perhaps TRBD1 or TRBD2 (5 bases each). CDR1 and CDR2 from the germline V gene are SEHNR and FQNEAQ (reference sequence). The CDR3 consists of 13 residues. V lost 8 bases and J lost 2, with 13 bases in between. Full variable domain (outside the CDR3, taken from reference TRBV7-9 and TRBJ2-7): DTGVSQNPRHKITKRGQNVTFRCDPISEHNRLYWYRQTLGQGPEFLTYFQNEAQLEKSRLLSDRFSAERPKGSFSTLEIQRTEQGDSAMYLCASEIRGAYEQYFGPGTRLTVT.

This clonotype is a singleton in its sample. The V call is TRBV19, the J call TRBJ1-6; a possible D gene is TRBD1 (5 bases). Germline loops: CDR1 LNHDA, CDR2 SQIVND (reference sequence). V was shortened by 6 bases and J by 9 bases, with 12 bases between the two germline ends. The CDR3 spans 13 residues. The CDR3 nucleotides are TGTGCCAGTAGGACCCAGGGAATTTCACCCCTCCACTTT. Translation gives CASRTQGISPLHF.

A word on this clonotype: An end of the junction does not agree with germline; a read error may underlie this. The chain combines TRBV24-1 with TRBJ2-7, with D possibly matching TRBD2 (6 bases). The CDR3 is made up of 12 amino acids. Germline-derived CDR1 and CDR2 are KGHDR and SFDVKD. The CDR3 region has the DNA TGCAGTGCGCAAGACAGCGGGTACGAGCAGTACTTC. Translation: CSAQDSGYEQYF.

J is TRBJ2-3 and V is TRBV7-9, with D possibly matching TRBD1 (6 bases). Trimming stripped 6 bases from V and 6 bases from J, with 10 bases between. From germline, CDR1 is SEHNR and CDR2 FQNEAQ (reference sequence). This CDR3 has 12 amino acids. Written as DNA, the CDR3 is TGTGCCAGCAGGTCAGGGGCGGATACGCAGTATTTT. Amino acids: CASRSGADTQYF.

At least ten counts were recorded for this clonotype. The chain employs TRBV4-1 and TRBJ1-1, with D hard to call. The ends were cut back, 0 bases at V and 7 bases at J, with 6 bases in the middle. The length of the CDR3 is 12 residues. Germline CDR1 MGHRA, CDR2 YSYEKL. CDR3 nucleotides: TGCGCCAGCAGCCAAGAGGGGTTTGAAGCTTTCTTT. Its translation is CASSQEGFEAFF.

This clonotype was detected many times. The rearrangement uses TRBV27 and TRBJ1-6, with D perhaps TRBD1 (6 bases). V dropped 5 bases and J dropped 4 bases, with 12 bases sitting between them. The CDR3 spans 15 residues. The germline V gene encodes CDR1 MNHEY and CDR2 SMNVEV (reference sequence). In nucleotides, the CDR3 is TGTGCCAGCAGTCCCTCAGGGGAGTATAATTCACCCCTCCACTTT. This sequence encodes CASSPSGEYNSPLHF.

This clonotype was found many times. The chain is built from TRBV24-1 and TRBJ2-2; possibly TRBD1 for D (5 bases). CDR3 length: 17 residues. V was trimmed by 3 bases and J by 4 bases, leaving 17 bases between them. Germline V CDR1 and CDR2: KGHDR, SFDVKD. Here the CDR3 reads CATSDLSRGIRTGELFF. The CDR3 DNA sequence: TGTGCCACCAGTGATCTAAGTAGGGGCATTCGCACCGGGGAGCTGTTTTTT.

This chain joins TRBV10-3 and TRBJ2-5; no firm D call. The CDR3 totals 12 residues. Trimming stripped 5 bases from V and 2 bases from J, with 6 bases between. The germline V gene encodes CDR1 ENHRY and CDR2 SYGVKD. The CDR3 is CAISKPQETQYF. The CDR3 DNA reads TGTGCCATCAGTAAACCACAAGAGACCCAGTACTTC.

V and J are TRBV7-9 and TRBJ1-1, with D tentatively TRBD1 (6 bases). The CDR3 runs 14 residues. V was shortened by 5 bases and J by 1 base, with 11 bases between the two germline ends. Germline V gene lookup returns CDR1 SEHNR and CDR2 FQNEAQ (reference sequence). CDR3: CASSVQGSNTEAFF. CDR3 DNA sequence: TGTGCCAGCAGCGTACAGGGTTCGAACACTGAAGCTTTCTTT.

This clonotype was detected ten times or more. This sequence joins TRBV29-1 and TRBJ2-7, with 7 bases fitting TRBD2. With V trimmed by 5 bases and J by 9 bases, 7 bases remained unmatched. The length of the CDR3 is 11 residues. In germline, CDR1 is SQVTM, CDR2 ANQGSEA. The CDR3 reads CSVQVGGRQYF. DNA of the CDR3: TGCAGCGTTCAGGTGGGGGGGAGGCAGTACTTC.

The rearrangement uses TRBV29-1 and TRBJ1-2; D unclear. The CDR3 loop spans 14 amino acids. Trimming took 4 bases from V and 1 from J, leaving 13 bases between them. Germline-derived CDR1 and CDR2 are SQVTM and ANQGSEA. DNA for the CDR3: TGCAGCGTTGTGGGCGGAGAGCTTAACTATGGCTACACCTTC. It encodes CSVVGGELNYGYTF.

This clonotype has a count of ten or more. The CDR3 is CAISPGGGAYEQYF. The CDR3 region has the DNA TGTGCCATCAGCCCCGGAGGGGGAGCCTACGAGCAGTACTTC. V gene TRBV10-3 combines with J gene TRBJ2-7; D is possibly TRBD1 or TRBD2 (6 bases each). Germline V gene data show CDR1 as ENHRY and CDR2 as SYGVKD. This CDR3 spans 14 amino acids. Deletions cut 6 bases from V and 2 bases from J, with 14 bases between.

CDR3 region: CASVSGELFF. The CDR3 DNA is TGTGCTAGTGTCTCCGGGGAGCTGTTTTTT. J is TRBJ2-2 and V is TRBV12-3 or TRBV12-4; D call uncertain. The CDR3 consists of 10 residues.

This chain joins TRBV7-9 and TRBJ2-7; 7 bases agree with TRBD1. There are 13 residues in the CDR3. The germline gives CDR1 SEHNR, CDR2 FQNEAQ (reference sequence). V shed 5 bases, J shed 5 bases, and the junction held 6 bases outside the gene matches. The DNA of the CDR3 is TGTGCCAGCAGCGCCGCAGGGGGAAACGAGCAGTACTTC. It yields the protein CASSAAGGNEQYF.

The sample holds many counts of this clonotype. The CDR3 DNA reads as TGTGCCAGCACGGCAGGGGGACAGGGGAGGTACGAGCAGTACTTC. Residues: CASTAGGQGRYEQYF. The chain carries TRBV12-3 or TRBV12-4 and TRBJ2-7; TRBD1 matches 10 bases. There are 15 residues in the CDR3. V lost 7 bases and J lost 4; bases outside the gene matches: 10.

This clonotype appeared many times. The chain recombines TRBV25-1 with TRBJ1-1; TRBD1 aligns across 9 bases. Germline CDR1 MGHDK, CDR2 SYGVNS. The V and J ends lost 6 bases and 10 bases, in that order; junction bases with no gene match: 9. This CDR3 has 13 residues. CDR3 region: CASRDYRGLGAFF. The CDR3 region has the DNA TGTGCCAGCAGAGACTACAGGGGGCTGGGAGCTTTCTTT.

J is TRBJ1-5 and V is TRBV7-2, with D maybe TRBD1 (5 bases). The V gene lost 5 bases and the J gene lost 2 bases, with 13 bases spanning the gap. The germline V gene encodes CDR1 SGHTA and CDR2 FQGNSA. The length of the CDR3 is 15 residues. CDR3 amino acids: CASSAGTSGNQPQHF. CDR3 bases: TGTGCCAGCAGCGCCGGGACCTCGGGCAATCAGCCCCAGCATTTT.